This note documents a single T cell receptor (beta chain) sequence. What it recognizes is unknown. One entry per CDR3 protein results from TCRdb running MiXCR on the 5' RACE reads. The sample lists 450,000 to 650,000 distinct CDR3 sequences, about 20% seen once, with around 9.2% in the top ten. The data were taken from a study of T-cell memory formation after mild COVID-19. The overall study: Largely donor-specific TCR clusters were found. Whole-study results and caveats: Second-wave clones peaking on day 37 lacked confirmed SARS-CoV-2 specificity. The appearance of some responding clones in pre-infection memory suggested that cross-reactive memory joined.

The receptor's source is an adult woman who had mild COVID-19 (a few samples of this study predate the infection). Cell type and time point are not known. Sequences were obtained from PBMCs or a T cell subset sorted from them (not recorded which).

The CDR3, as DNA: TGCGCCAGCAGCTTCGATACAGGGGGCTTTGGCTACACCTTC. This codes for CASSFDTGGFGYTF. The gene calls are TRBV5-1 and TRBJ1-2, with 9 bases lining up with TRBD1. Germline loops: CDR1 SGHRS, CDR2 YFSETQ. The V segment lost 2 bases and the J segment 7 bases; nucleotides outside the gene matches: 6. This CDR3 comprises 14 residues.